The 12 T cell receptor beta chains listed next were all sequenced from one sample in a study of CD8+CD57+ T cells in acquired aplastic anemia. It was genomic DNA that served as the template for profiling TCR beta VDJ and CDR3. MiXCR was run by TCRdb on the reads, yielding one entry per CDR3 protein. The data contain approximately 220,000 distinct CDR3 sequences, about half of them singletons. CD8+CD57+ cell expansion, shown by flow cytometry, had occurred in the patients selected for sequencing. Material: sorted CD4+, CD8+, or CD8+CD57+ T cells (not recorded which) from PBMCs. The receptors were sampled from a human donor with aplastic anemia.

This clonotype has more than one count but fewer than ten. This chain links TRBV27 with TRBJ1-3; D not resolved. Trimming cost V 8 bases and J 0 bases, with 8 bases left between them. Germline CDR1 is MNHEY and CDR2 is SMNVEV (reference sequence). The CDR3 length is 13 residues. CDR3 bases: TGTGCCAGCCCCGCCCTCTCTGGAAACACCATATATTTT. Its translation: CASPALSGNTIYF.

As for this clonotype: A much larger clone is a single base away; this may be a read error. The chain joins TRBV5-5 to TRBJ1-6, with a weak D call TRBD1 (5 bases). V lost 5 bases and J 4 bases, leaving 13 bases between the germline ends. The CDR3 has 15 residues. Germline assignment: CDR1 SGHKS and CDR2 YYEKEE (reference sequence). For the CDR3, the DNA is TGTGCCAGCAGGAAGAAGAACAGGTATAATTCACCCCTCCACTTT. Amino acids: CASRKKNRYNSPLHF.

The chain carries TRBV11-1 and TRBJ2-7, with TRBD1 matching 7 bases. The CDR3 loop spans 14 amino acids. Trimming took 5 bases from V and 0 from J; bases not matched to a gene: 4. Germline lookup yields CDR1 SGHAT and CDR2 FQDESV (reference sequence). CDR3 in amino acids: CASSHDRDSYEQYF. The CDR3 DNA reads TGTGCCAGCAGCCACGACAGGGACTCCTACGAGCAGTACTTC. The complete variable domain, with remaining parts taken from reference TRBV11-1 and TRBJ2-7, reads EAEVAQSPRYKITEKSQAVAFWCDPISGHATLYWYRQILGQGPELLVQFQDESVVDDSQLPKDRFSAERLKGVDSTLKIQPAELGDSAMYLCASSHDRDSYEQYFGPGTRLTVT.

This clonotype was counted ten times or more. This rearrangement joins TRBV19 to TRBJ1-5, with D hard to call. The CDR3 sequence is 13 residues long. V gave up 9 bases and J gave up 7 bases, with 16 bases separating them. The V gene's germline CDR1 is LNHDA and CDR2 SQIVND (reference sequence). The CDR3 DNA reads TGTGCCAGCCATGCGGGTAACGGGCAGCCCCAGCATTTT. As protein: CASHAGNGQPQHF.

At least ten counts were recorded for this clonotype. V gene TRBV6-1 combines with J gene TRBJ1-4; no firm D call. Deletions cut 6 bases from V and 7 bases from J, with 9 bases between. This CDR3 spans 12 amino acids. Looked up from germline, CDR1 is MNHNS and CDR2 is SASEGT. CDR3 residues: CASREGSEKLFF. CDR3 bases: TGTGCCAGCAGGGAGGGAAGTGAAAAACTGTTTTTT.

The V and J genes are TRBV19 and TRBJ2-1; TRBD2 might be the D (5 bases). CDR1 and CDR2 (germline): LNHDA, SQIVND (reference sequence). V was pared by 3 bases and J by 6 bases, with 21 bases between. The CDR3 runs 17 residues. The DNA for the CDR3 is TGTGCCAGTAGTATGGCCCTACCCCGCTCGGGGATCAATGAGCAGTTCTTC. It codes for CASSMALPRSGINEQFF.

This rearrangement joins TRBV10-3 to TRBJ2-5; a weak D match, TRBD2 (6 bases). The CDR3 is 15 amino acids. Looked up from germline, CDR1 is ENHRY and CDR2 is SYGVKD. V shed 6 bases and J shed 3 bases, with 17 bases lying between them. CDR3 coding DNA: TGTGCCATCAGCGCGGGACTTTTCGATGAAGAGACCCAGTACTTC. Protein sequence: CAISAGLFDEETQYF.

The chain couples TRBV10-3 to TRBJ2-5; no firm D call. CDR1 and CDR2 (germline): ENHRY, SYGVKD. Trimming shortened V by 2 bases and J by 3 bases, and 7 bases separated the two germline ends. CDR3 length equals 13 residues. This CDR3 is CAISEGPEETQYF. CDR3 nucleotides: TGTGCCATCAGTGAGGGTCCTGAAGAGACCCAGTACTTC.

DNA for the CDR3: TGTGCCAGCAGTGGGACAGGAGACAACTATGGCTACACCTTC. This codes for CASSGTGDNYGYTF. The chain combines TRBV2 with TRBJ1-2; 7 nucleotides line up with TRBD1. Trimming took 4 bases from V and 2 from J; bases not matched to a gene: 4. The CDR3 has 14 residues. Germline V CDR1 and CDR2: SNHLY, FYNNEI.

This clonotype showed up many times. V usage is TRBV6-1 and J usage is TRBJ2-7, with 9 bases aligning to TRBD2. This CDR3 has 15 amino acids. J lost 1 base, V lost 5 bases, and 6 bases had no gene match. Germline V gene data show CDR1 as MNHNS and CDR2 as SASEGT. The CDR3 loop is CASSFGAGGSYEQYF. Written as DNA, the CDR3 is TGTGCCAGCAGTTTCGGGGCGGGGGGGTCCTACGAGCAGTACTTC.

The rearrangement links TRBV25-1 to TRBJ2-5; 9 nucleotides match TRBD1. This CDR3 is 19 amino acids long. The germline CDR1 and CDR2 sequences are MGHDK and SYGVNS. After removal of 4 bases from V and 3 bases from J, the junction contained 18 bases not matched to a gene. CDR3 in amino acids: CASSVRTGVEQGSEETQYF. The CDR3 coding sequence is TGTGCCAGCAGTGTACGGACAGGGGTCGAGCAGGGTAGCGAAGAGACCCAGTACTTC.

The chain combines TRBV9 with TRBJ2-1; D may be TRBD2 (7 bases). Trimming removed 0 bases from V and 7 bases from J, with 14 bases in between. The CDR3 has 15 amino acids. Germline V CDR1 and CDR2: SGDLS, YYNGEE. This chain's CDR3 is CASSVAGGAQNEQFF. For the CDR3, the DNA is TGTGCCAGCAGCGTAGCGGGGGGCGCCCAAAATGAGCAGTTCTTC.